Shown below are 16 T cell receptor beta chains from a single sample sequenced in a study of cytomegalovirus exposure and HLA in healthy donors. Vbeta (60) and Jbeta (13) primers were used in the PCR. Measured with immunoSEQ multiplex PCR; TCRdb has only the in-frame clones, and not every one. In the table there are over 150,000 clones, around 68% of which are singletons. The sample was PBMCs. These receptors originate from a man aged 45 to 65 in good health and CMV-seronegative.

The rearrangement links TRBV5-8 to TRBJ1-2; TRBD1 matches 9 bases. CDR1 is SGHTS and CDR2 is YDEGEE in the germline V gene. With 4 bases clipped from V and 2 bases from J, the junction kept 6 bases outside the gene matches. The CDR3 has 15 amino acids. The CDR3 coding sequence is TGTGCCAGCAGCAGCCGGGACAGGGCGAACTATGGCTACACCTTC. Its translation is CASSSRDRANYGYTF.

The V call is TRBV11-3, the J call TRBJ2-2; TRBD2 matches 7 bases. The CDR3 is 18 residues long. The germline V gene has CDR1 SGHNT and CDR2 YENEEA. The V and J ends lost 0 bases and 3 bases, in that order; junction bases with no gene match: 10. The DNA of the CDR3 is TGTGCCAGCAGCTTAGATCTGGTAAGCGGGGCTCACACCGGGGAGCTGTTTTTT. It encodes CASSLDLVSGAHTGELFF.

The chain joins TRBV18 to TRBJ1-2; no firm D call. Germline V gene lookup returns CDR1 KGHSH and CDR2 LQKENI. V lost 0 bases and J lost 3, with 11 bases in between. The CDR3 spans 15 residues. The CDR3 sequence: CASSPPSGGDYGYTF. In DNA, the CDR3 is TGTGCCAGCTCACCACCATCAGGAGGCGACTATGGCTACACCTTC.

V gene TRBV11-3 combines with J gene TRBJ1-1; a weak D match, TRBD1 (6 bases). Trimming took off 2 bases at V and 1 base at J, with 11 bases between the two ends. The length of the CDR3 is 15 residues. The germline V gene has CDR1 SGHNT and CDR2 YENEEA. The CDR3 is CASSLHGTRNTEAFF. The CDR3 DNA is TGTGCCAGCAGCTTACACGGGACACGGAACACTGAAGCTTTCTTT.

The chain is built from TRBV5-1 and TRBJ2-2; 7 bases map to TRBD2. The germline V gene encodes CDR1 SGHRS and CDR2 YFSETQ. There are 15 residues in the CDR3. Trimming cost V 3 bases and J 0 bases; bases outside gene matches: 2. The CDR3 reads CASSWGGSNTGELFF. The CDR3 nucleotides read TGCGCCAGCAGCTGGGGAGGGTCGAACACCGGGGAGCTGTTTTTT.

This clone was counted a few times. The gene calls are TRBV6-6 and TRBJ2-5; 9 positions match TRBD1. The CDR3 has 15 amino acids. The V segment lost 5 bases and the J segment 5 bases; nucleotides outside the gene matches: 9. Per the germline V gene, CDR1 is MNHNY and CDR2 is SVGAGI (reference sequence). DNA for the CDR3: TGTGCCAGCAGTCGGACGACAGGGGGAAGGGAGACCCAGTACTTC. This encodes CASSRTTGGRETQYF.

The chain joins TRBV7-3 to TRBJ2-2; perhaps TRBD1 as D (6 bases). V was shortened by 5 bases and J by 1 base, with 11 bases between the two germline ends. Germline CDR1 SGHTA, CDR2 FQGTGA. CDR3 size: 15 residues. CDR3 sequence reads: CASSTGTLNTGELFF. DNA for the CDR3: TGTGCCAGCAGCACCGGGACACTGAACACCGGGGAGCTGTTTTTT.

V usage is TRBV7-9 and J usage is TRBJ2-1; weak D call: TRBD2 (7 bases). Trimming removed 7 bases at V and 0 bases at J, with 19 bases between. CDR1 is SEHNR, CDR2 FQNEAQ, per germline (reference sequence). The CDR3 has 17 residues. CDR3 loop: CASNQGGARSSYNEQFF. The CDR3 coding sequence is TGTGCCAGCAACCAAGGGGGGGCTCGAAGCTCCTACAATGAGCAGTTCTTC.

The rearrangement uses TRBV6-6 and TRBJ1-3; D is perhaps TRBD1 (5 bases). V dropped 6 bases and J dropped 3 bases, with 12 bases sitting between them. Germline V CDR1 and CDR2: MNHNY, SVGAGI (reference sequence). The CDR3 runs 14 residues. The CDR3 nucleotides read TGTGCCAGCAGGTTACAGGCGGTTGGAAACACCATATATTTT. This encodes CASRLQAVGNTIYF.

The rearrangement links TRBV9 to TRBJ1-1, with D perhaps matching TRBD1 (6 bases). V lost 4 bases and J 0 bases, leaving 13 bases between the germline ends. The CDR3 runs to 15 residues. Germline V gene lookup returns CDR1 SGDLS and CDR2 YYNGEE. The CDR3 protein is CASSPPQGMNTEAFF. As DNA, the CDR3 is TGTGCCAGCAGCCCTCCACAGGGTATGAACACTGAAGCTTTCTTT.

J is TRBJ2-7 and V is TRBV11-3, with 8 bases lining up with TRBD1. The J segment lost 3 bases and the V segment lost 5 bases, leaving 9 bases of the junction unmatched. The germline V gene has CDR1 SGHNT and CDR2 YENEEA. CDR3 length: 15 amino acids. This chain's CDR3 is CASSPGGTGVYEQYF. CDR3 in DNA: TGTGCCAGCAGCCCAGGGGGGACAGGAGTCTACGAGCAGTACTTC.

V is TRBV4-3 and J is TRBJ2-2; 10 nucleotides line up with TRBD1. Germline CDR1 is LGHNA and CDR2 is YSLEER. After removal of 4 bases from V and 6 bases from J, the junction contained 5 bases not matched to a gene. The CDR3 is 15 residues long. The CDR3 protein is CASSPGGTGAGELFF. The CDR3, as DNA: TGCGCCAGCAGCCCCGGGGGGACAGGGGCCGGGGAGCTGTTTTTT.

This clone has just one count. The CDR3 reads CASSKDDISRGTGELFF. The CDR3 nucleotides are TGCGCCAGCAGTAAAGACGACATCTCTAGGGGGACCGGGGAGCTGTTTTTT. The rearrangement joins TRBV10-1 to TRBJ2-2; possibly TRBD1 for D (6 bases). V was shortened by 5 bases and J by 5 bases, with 21 bases between the two germline ends. Germline CDR1 and CDR2: WNHNN and SYGVQD (reference sequence). The CDR3 runs 17 residues.

This clone came up a few times. The rearrangement links TRBV6-5 to TRBJ1-1; TRBD1 aligns across 8 bases. CDR1 is MNHEY, CDR2 SVGAGI, per germline. The trim removed 2 bases at V and 11 bases at J, leaving 7 bases unmatched. The CDR3 is made up of 13 amino acids. CDR3: CASSYGTGLRAFF. In DNA form, the CDR3 reads TGTGCCAGCAGTTACGGGACAGGCCTGAGGGCTTTCTTT.

This chain joins TRBV5-1 and TRBJ1-1; D not resolved. Looked up from germline, CDR1 is SGHRS and CDR2 is YFSETQ. The ends were cut back, 3 bases at V and 1 base at J, with 4 bases in the middle. The CDR3 spans 12 residues. The CDR3 nucleotides read TGCGCCAGCAGCTCCTCGAACACTGAAGCTTTCTTT. The encoded protein is CASSSSNTEAFF.

The gene calls are TRBV5-5 and TRBJ2-2; 9 nucleotides match TRBD1. The CDR3 is 15 residues long. Germline-derived CDR1 and CDR2 are SGHKS and YYEKEE (reference sequence). V gave up 3 bases and J gave up 5 bases; unmatched junction bases: 5. The CDR3 DNA is TGTGCCAGCAGCTGGGACGGGACAGGGACCGGGGAGCTGTTTTTT. As protein: CASSWDGTGTGELFF.